This T cell receptor (beta chain) was obtained from a study of cytomegalovirus exposure and HLA in healthy donors. Study at large: An early data release held tens of millions of unique TCRs from HLA-typed donors. Study findings and constraints: Most TCR beta V segments were productive about 87% or about 30% of the time in an earlier analysis. The availability of immune exposure information extended only to CMV serostatus.

CDR1 MNHNS and CDR2 SASEGT come from the germline V gene. The CDR3 is made up of 14 amino acids. V dropped 5 bases and J dropped 6; count of bases not matched to a gene: 7. As regards this clone: The target antigen is unknown.

PCR primers comprised 60 Vbeta and 13 Jbeta primers. TCRdb's copy holds only in-frame clones and misses some; the assay was immunoSEQ multiplex PCR. The sample holds about 160,000 clones, roughly 84% seen once. This TCR was recovered from a man aged 18 to 30 in good health and CMV-seropositive. Sequencing was done on a sample of PBMCs. This chain joins TRBV6-1 and TRBJ1-1; 9 nucleotides align to TRBD1. CDR3 nucleotide sequence: TGTGCCAGCAGTCCAACAGGGGGCTCGGCTGAAGCTTTCTTT. Translated, it gives CASSPTGGSAEAFF.